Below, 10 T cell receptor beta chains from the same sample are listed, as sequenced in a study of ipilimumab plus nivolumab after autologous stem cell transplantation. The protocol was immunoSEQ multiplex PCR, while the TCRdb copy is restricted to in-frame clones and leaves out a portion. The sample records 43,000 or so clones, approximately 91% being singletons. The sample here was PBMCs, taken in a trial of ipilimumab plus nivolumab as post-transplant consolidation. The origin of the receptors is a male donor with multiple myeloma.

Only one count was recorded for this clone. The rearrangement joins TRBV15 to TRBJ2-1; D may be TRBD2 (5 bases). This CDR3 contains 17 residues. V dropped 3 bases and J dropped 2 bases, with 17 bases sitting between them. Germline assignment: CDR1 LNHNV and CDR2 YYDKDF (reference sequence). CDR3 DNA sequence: TGTGCCACCAGCAGCCCGGGATTGACGACTACCTACAATGAGCAGTTCTTC. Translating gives CATSSPGLTTTYNEQFF.

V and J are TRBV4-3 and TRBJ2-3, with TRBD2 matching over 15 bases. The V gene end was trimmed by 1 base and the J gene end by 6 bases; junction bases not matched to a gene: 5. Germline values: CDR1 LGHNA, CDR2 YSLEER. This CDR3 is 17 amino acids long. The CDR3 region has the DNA TGCGCCAGCAGCCAAGTGGGACTAGCGGGGGGACGGGATACGCAGTATTTT. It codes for CASSQVGLAGGRDTQYF.

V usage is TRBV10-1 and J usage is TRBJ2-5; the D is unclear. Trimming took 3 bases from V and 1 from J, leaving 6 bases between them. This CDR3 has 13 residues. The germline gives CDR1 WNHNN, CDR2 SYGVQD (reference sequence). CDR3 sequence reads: CASSEGSQETQYF. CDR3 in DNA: TGCGCCAGCAGTGAAGGTAGCCAAGAGACCCAGTACTTC.

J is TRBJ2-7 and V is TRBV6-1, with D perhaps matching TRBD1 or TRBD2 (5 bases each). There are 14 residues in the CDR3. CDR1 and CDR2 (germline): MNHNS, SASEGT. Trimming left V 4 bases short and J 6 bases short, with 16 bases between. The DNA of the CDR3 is TGTGCCAGCAGTGGCCCCGAGGGGTCGGGCGAGCAGTACTTC. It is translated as CASSGPEGSGEQYF.

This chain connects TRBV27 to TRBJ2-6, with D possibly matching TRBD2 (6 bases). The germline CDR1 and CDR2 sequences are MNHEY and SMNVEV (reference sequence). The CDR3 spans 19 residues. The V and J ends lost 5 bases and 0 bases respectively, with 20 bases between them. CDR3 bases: TGTGCCAGCAGTCTAACGGCGGGGTTGGGGAGCTCTGGGGCCAACGTCCTGACTTTC. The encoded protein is CASSLTAGLGSSGANVLTF.

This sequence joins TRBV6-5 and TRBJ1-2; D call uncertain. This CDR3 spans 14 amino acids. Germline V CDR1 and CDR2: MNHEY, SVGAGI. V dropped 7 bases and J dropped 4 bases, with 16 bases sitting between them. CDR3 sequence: CASNSNTALYGYTF. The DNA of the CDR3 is TGTGCCAGCAACTCGAATACCGCTCTCTATGGCTACACCTTC.

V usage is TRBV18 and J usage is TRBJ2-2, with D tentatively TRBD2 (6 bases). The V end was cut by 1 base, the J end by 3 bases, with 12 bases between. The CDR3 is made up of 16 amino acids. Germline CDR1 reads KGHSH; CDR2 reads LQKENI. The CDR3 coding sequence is TGTGCCAGCTCACCACGGCGGGGCGGCGACACCGGGGAGCTGTTTTTT. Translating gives CASSPRRGGDTGELFF.

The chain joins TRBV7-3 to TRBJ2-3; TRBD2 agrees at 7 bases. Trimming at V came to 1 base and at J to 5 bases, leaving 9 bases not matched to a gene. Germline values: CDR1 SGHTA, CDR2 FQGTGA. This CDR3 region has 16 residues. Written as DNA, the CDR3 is TGTGCCAGCAGCTTAAGCGGCGCGGGAGCTGGAGATACGCAGTATTTT. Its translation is CASSLSGAGAGDTQYF.

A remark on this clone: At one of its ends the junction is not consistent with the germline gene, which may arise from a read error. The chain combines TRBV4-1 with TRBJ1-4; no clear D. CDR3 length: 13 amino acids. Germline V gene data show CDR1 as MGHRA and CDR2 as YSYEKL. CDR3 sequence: CASSQDSKTVVHF. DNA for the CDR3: TGCGCCAGCAGCCAAGATTCCAAAACGGTGGTTCATTTT.

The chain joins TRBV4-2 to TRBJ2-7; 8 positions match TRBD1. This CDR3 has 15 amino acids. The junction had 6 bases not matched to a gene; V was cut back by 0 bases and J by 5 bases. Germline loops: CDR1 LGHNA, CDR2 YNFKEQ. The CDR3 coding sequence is TGTGCCAGCAGCCAAGACCCAGGGGGCGAAAACGAGCAGTACTTC. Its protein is CASSQDPGGENEQYF.